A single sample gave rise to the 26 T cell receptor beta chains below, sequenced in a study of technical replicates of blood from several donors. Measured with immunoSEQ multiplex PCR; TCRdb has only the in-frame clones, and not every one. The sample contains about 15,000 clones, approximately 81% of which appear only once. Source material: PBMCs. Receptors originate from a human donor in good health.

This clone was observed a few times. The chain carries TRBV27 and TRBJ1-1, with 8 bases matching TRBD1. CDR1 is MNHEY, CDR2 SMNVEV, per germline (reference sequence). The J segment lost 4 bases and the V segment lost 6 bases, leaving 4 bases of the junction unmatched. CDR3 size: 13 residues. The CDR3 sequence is CASSQDRATEAFF. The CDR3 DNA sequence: TGTGCCAGCAGCCAGGACAGGGCCACTGAAGCTTTCTTT.

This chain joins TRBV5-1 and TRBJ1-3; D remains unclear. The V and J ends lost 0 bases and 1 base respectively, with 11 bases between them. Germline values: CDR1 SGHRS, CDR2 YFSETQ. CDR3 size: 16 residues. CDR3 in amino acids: CASSLEPGGSGNTIYF. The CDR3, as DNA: TGCGCCAGCAGCTTGGAACCGGGAGGGTCTGGAAACACCATATATTTT.

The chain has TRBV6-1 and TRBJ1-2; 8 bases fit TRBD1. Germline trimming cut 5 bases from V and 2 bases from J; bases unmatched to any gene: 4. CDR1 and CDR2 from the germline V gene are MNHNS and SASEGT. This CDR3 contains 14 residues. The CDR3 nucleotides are TGTGCCAGCAGTACGGGACAGGAAAACTATGGCTACACCTTC. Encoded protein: CASSTGQENYGYTF.

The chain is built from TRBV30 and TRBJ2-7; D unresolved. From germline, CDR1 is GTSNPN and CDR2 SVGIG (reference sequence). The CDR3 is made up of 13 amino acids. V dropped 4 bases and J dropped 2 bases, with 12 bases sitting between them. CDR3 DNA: TGTGCCTGGAAAAGTGGAGTAACCTACGAGCAGTACTTC. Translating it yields CAWKSGVTYEQYF.

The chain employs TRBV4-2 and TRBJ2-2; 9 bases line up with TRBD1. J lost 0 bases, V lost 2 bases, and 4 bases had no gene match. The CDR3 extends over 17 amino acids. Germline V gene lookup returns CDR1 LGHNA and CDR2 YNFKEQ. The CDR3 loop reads CASSQPRDRANTGELFF. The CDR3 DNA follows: TGTGCCAGCAGCCAACCCCGGGACAGGGCGAACACCGGGGAGCTGTTTTTT.

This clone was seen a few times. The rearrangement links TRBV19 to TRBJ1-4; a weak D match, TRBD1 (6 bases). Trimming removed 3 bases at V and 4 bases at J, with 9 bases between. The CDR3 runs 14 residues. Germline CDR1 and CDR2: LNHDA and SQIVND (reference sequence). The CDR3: CASSIGQYNEKLFF. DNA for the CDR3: TGTGCCAGTAGTATTGGACAGTATAATGAAAAACTGTTTTTT.

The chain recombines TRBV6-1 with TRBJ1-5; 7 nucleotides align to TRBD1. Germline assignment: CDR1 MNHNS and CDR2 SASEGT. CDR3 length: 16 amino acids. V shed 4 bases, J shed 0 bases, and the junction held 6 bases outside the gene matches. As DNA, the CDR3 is TGTGCCAGCAGTGTTGCAGGGGGGATTAGCAATCAGCCCCAGCATTTT. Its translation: CASSVAGGISNQPQHF.

The chain's CDR3 is CASSLAGGQAGELFF. The CDR3, as DNA: TGTGCCAGCAGCTTGGCCGGGGGGCAGGCCGGGGAGCTGTTTTTT. The rearrangement uses TRBV5-4 and TRBJ2-2; a weak D match, TRBD2 (7 bases). The CDR3 spans 15 residues. Trimming shortened V by 0 bases and J by 6 bases, and 12 bases separated the two germline ends. Germline V gene lookup returns CDR1 SGHNT and CDR2 YYREEE (reference sequence).

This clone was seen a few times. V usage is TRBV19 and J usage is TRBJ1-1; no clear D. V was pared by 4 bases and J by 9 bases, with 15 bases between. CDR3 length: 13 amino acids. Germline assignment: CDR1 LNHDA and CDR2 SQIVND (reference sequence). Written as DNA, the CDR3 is TGTGCCAGTAGTAACCCCCAGGCTCCGAAAGCTTTCTTT. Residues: CASSNPQAPKAFF. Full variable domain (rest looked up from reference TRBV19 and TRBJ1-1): DGGITQSPKYLFRKEGQNVTLSCEQNLNHDAMYWYRQDPGQGLRLIYYSQIVNDFQKGDIAEGYSVSREKKESFPLTVTSAQKNPTAFYLCASSNPQAPKAFFGQGTRLTVV.

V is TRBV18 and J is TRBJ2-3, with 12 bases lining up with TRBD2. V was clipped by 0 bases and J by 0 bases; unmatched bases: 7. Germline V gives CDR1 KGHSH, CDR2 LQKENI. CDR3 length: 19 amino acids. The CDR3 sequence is CASSPPLGLAGPSTDTQYF. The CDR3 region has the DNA TGTGCCAGCTCACCACCCCTAGGACTAGCGGGACCTAGCACAGATACGCAGTATTTT.

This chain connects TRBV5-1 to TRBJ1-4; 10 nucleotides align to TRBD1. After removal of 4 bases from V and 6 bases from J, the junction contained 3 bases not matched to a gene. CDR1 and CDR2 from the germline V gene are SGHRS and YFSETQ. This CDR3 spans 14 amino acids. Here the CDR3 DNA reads TGCGCCAGCAGCCCGACAGGGGGCTATGAAAAACTGTTTTTT. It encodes CASSPTGGYEKLFF.

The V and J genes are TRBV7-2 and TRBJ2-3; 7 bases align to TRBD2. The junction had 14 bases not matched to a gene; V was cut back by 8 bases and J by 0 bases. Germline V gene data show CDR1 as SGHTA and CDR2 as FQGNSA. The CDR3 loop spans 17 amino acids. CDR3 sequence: CASSKAGGSPSTDTQYF. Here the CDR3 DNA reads TGTGCCAGCTCCAAAGCCGGCGGGAGTCCTAGCACAGATACGCAGTATTTT.

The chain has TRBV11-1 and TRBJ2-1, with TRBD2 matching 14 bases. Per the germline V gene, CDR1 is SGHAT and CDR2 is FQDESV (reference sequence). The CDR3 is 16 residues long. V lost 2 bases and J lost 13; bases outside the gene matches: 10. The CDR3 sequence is CASSLPRLAGGVAQFF. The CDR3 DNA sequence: TGTGCCAGCAGCTTACCTCGACTAGCGGGAGGGGTCGCCCAGTTCTTC.

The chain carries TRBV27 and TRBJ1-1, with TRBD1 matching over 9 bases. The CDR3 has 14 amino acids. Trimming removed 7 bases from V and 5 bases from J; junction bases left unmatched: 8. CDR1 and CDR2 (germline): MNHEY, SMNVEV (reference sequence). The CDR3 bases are TGTGCCAGCAAACGAACAGGGGGCCGAACTGAAGCTTTCTTT. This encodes CASKRTGGRTEAFF.

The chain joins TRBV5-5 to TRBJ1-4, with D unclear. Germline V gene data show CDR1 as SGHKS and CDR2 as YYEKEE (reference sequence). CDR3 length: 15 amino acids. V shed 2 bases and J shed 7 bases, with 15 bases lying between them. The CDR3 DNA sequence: TGTGCCAGCAGCTTCTCGGGGTTGTGGGGTGAAAAACTGTTTTTT. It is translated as CASSFSGLWGEKLFF.

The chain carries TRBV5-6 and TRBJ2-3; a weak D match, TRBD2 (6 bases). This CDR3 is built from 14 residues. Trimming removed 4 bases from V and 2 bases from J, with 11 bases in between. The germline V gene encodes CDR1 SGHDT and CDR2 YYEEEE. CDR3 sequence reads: CASSPTRVTDTQYF. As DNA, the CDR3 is TGTGCCAGCAGCCCGACTAGGGTCACAGATACGCAGTATTTT. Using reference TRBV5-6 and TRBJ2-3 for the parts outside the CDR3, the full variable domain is DAGVTQSPTHLIKTRGQQVTLRCSPKSGHDTVSWYQQALGQGPQFIFQYYEEEERQRGNFPDRFSGHQFPNYSSELNVNALLLGDSALYLCASSPTRVTDTQYFGPGTRLTVL.

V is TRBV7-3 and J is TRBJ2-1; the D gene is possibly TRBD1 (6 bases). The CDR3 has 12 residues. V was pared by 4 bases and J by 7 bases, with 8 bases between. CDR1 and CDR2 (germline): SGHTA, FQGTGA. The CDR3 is CASSSQGNEQFF. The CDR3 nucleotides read TGTGCCAGCAGCTCACAGGGAAATGAGCAGTTCTTC.

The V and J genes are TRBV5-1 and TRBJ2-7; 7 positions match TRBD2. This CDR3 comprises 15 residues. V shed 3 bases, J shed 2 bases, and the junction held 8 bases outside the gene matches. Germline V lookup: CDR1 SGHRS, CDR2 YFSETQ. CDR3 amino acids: CASSSTIGGTYEQYF. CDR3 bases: TGCGCCAGCAGCTCTACGATCGGGGGGACCTACGAGCAGTACTTC.

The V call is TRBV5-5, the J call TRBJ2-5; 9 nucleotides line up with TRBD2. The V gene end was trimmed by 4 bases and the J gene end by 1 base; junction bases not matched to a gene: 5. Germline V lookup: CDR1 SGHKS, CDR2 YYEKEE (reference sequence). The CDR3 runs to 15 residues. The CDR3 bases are TGTGCCAGCAGCCTGTCTAGCGGGATCCAAGAGACCCAGTACTTC. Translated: CASSLSSGIQETQYF.

CDR3 residues: CASSFGTEETQYF. CDR3 in DNA: TGTGCCAGCAGCTTCGGGACAGAAGAGACCCAGTACTTC. The V call is TRBV13, the J call TRBJ2-5; 7 bases are a match to TRBD1. The length of the CDR3 is 13 residues. Germline-derived CDR1 and CDR2 are PRHDT and FYEKMQ (reference sequence). V was pared by 3 bases and J by 3 bases, with 1 base of the junction left unmatched.

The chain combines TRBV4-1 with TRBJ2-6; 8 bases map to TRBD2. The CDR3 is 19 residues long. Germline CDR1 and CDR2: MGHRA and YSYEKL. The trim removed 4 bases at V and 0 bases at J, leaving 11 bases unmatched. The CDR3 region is CASSPQTSDFLSGANVLTF. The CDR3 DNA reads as TGCGCCAGCAGCCCTCAGACTAGCGACTTTCTCTCTGGGGCCAACGTCCTGACTTTC.

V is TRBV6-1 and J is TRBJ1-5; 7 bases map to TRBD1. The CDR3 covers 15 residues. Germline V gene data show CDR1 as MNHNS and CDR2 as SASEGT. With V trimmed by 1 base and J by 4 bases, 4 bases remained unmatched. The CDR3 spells CASSEGAGGNQPQHF. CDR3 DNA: TGTGCCAGCAGTGAAGGCGCAGGGGGGAATCAGCCCCAGCATTTT.

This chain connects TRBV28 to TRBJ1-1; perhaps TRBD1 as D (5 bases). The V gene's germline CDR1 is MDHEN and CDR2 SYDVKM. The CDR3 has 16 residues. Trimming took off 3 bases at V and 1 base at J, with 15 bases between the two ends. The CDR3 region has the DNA TGTGCCAGCAGTTTTGGGGACGGGGGAGCGAACACTGAAGCTTTCTTT. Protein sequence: CASSFGDGGANTEAFF.

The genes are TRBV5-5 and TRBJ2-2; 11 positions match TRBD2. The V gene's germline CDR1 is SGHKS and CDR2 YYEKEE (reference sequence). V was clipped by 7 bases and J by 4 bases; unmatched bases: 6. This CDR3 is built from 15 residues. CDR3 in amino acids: CASAVAGGLTGELFF. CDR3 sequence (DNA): TGTGCCAGCGCTGTAGCGGGAGGGCTCACCGGGGAGCTGTTTTTT.

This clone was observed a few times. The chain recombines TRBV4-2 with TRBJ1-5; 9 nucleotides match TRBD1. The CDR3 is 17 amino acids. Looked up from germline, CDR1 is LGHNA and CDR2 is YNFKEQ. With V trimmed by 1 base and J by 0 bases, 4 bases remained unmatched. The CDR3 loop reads CASSQGTGVYSNQPQHF. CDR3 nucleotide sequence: TGTGCCAGCAGCCAAGGGACAGGGGTCTATAGCAATCAGCCCCAGCATTTT.

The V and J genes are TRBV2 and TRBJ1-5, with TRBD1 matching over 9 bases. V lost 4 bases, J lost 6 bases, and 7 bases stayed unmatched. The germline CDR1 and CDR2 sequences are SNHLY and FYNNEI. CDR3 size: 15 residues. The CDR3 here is CASSAVQGAGQPQHF. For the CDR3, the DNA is TGTGCCAGCAGTGCGGTACAGGGGGCTGGTCAGCCCCAGCATTTT.